This TCR beta chain was found in a study of T cell responses to AZD1222 COVID-19 vaccine. The protocol was immunoSEQ multiplex PCR, while the TCRdb copy is restricted to in-frame clones and leaves out a portion. The sample lists about 130,000 clones, about nine tenths occurring once. This clone was seen a few times. CDR1 and CDR2 from the germline V gene are LGHDT and YNNKEL (reference sequence). The CDR3 has 16 amino acids. With 0 bases removed from V and 7 bases from J, the gap between germline ends came to 15 bases. This sequence was found in an adult in good health. This specimen was peripheral blood, taken on day 0 of AZD1222 vaccination. This chain connects TRBV3-1 (or the pseudogene TRBV3-2) to TRBJ1-4; perhaps TRBD1 as D (5 bases). This CDR3 reads CASSQEGGGSVEKLFF. The CDR3 nucleotides are TGTGCCAGCAGCCAAGAGGGCGGGGGGTCAGTTGAAAAACTGTTTTTT.